This T cell receptor (beta chain) was captured in a study of cytomegalovirus exposure and HLA in healthy donors. Study summary: The same platform used for the 650 to 850 first-cohort repertoires was also used for the roughly 120 validation repertoires, as a later analysis reported.

This clone was recorded once. Its antigen is currently unknown. General study points: Listed as cytomegalovirus-associated were roughly 180 TCR beta chains. In vitro assays verified that a few CMV-associated chains recognized CMV antigens specifically. Accounts indicate the classifier identified cytomegalovirus status with strong specificity and sensitivity.

The protocol was immunoSEQ multiplex PCR, while the TCRdb copy is restricted to in-frame clones and leaves out a portion. Here the sample spans hundreds of thousands of clones, roughly 90% being singletons. With 4 bases removed from V and 4 bases from J, the gap between germline ends came to 16 bases. CDR1 and CDR2 from the germline V gene are SGHTA and FQGNSA. This CDR3 has 15 residues. The sample taken for sequencing was PBMCs. The sequence came from a woman aged 18 to 35 in good health and CMV-seronegative. The chain combines TRBV7-2 with TRBJ1-1; D remains ambiguous. The CDR3 DNA reads TGTGCCAGCAGCTCCCGAGTGCGCGAGGGCACTGAAGCTTTCTTT. Translated, it gives CASSSRVREGTEAFF. Using reference TRBV7-2 and TRBJ1-1 for the parts outside the CDR3, the full variable domain is GAGVSQSPSNKVTEKGKDVELRCDPISGHTALYWYRQSLGQGLEFLIYFQGNSAPDKSGLPSDRFSAERTGGSVSTLTIQRTQQEDSAVYLCASSSRVREGTEAFFGQGTRLTVV.